The clone carrying this T cell receptor (beta chain) was counted a few times. The CDR3 loop spans 14 amino acids. J lost 3 bases, V lost 0 bases, and 1 base had no gene match. The germline V gene encodes CDR1 SGHRS and CDR2 YFSETQ. In the authors' workflow: TCR counts had a median of approximately 87,000 per sample and spanned roughly 23,224 to 690,600. Each CDR3 protein is one row after TCRdb ran MiXCR on the RACE reads. The V and J calls follow TCRdb's processing rather than the paper's. The sample lists more than 90,000 distinct CDR3 sequences; about 10% were seen once. Stated time point: patch test 1, 2 weeks after DPC sensitization. This sample's treatment: therapeutic diphenylcyclopropenone sensitization with weekly scalp DPC. This sample stems from a study of human T cells and chemical hapten exposure.

This TCR derives from a man aged 35 to 55 with alopecia areata. Some clones in this sample may be carry-over from other donors' samples. The gene calls are TRBV5-1 and TRBJ2-7, with 9 bases that match TRBD1. Sequencing was performed on whole blood, taken in connection with sensitization to the hapten diphenylcyclopropenone (DPC). The DNA of the CDR3 is TGCGCCAGCAGCTTGGGGACAGGGGTCTACGAGCAGTACGTC. Translation: CASSLGTGVYEQYV.